The 30 T cell receptor beta chains in this list originate from one sample, sequenced in a study of cytomegalovirus exposure and HLA in healthy donors. The PCR employed 60 Vbeta primers together with 13 Jbeta primers. The repertoire was sequenced with immunoSEQ multiplex PCR; TCRdb's copy has only in-frame clones and lacks some. This sample has more than 150,000 clones; approximately 81% occur once, and the top ten carry about 0.25%. Sequencing was performed on PBMCs. Receptors originate from a boy aged 5-17 years in good health and CMV-seronegative.

The V and J genes are TRBV28 and TRBJ1-1; D perhaps matches TRBD1 (6 bases). The CDR3 covers 14 residues. CDR1 and CDR2 from the germline V gene are MDHEN and SYDVKM. Between the trimmed V and J ends, which lost 2 bases and 9 bases, there was a span of 16 bases. CDR3 in amino acids: CASSLGQPQNQAFF. CDR3 DNA: TGTGCCAGCAGTTTAGGACAGCCTCAGAACCAAGCTTTCTTT.

The CDR3, as DNA: TGTGCCATCAGGGCGGGAGAAGGCTCCTACAATGAGCAGTTCTTC. Protein: CAIRAGEGSYNEQFF. V and J are TRBV10-3 and TRBJ2-1; 7 bases match TRBD2. CDR1 ENHRY and CDR2 SYGVKD come from the germline V gene. This CDR3 is 15 amino acids long. After removal of 6 bases from V and 0 bases from J, the junction contained 5 bases not matched to a gene.

The J gene is TRBJ2-5, the V gene TRBV7-6; TRBD2 agrees at 11 bases. Germline CDR1 SGHVS, CDR2 FNYEAQ. Trimming cost V 4 bases and J 0 bases; bases outside gene matches: 7. CDR3 length: 17 residues. CDR3 bases: TGTGCCAGCAGCTCGGGACTAGCGGCGATGTACCAAGAGACCCAGTACTTC. The encoded protein is CASSSGLAAMYQETQYF.

This clone was counted once. V gene TRBV27 combines with J gene TRBJ1-5; D is uncertain. This CDR3 comprises 15 residues. V was pared by 0 bases and J by 5 bases, with 11 bases between. Germline-derived CDR1 and CDR2 are MNHEY and SMNVEV (reference sequence). CDR3 sequence: CASSLSPGAYQPQHF. The DNA for the CDR3 is TGTGCCAGCAGTTTATCGCCGGGAGCCTATCAGCCCCAGCATTTT.

This chain links TRBV5-6 with TRBJ2-1; tentative D call: TRBD1 (8 bases). The CDR3 has 17 residues. V lost 0 bases, J lost 8 bases, and 21 bases lay in between. CDR1 and CDR2 (germline): SGHDT, YYEEEE. CDR3 sequence (DNA): TGTGCCAGCAGCTTGGCCACAGGGGGACTACAATTCTATGAGCAGTTCTTC. The encoded protein is CASSLATGGLQFYEQFF.

The rearrangement joins TRBV30 to TRBJ2-7, with 9 positions matching TRBD1. The CDR3 sequence is 17 residues long. The ends lost 5 bases at V and 0 bases at J; junction bases unmatched: 14. Germline V gene data show CDR1 as GTSNPN and CDR2 as SVGIG (reference sequence). CDR3 bases: TGTGCCTGGGGGGGCCTCACGACAGGGGGGGACTCCTACGAGCAGTACTTC. Encoded protein: CAWGGLTTGGDSYEQYF.

In DNA, the CDR3 is TGTGCCAGCCTTTCGACAGGGGGTCAGCCCCAGCATTTT. Translation gives CASLSTGGQPQHF. V is TRBV6-6 and J is TRBJ1-5; 9 bases fit TRBD1. Germline trimming cut 8 bases from V and 6 bases from J; bases unmatched to any gene: 5. The CDR3 is 13 residues long. Germline CDR1 MNHNY, CDR2 SVGAGI (reference sequence).

The chain recombines TRBV7-2 with TRBJ2-7; TRBD1 matches at 8 bases. CDR1 and CDR2 from the germline V gene are SGHTA and FQGNSA. Trimming took 1 base from V and 5 from J; bases not matched to a gene: 4. The CDR3 has 14 amino acids. CDR3: CASSLVQGVHEQYF. CDR3 coding DNA: TGTGCCAGCAGCTTAGTACAGGGGGTCCACGAGCAGTACTTC.

This chain connects TRBV6-5 to TRBJ2-1; 7 nucleotides agree with TRBD1. In germline, CDR1 is MNHEY, CDR2 SVGAGI. The CDR3 loop spans 14 amino acids. V gave up 9 bases and J gave up 0 bases; unmatched junction bases: 5. The CDR3 DNA reads TGTGCCAGTTGCCGGGACAGCTCCTACAATGAGCAGTTCTTC. Amino acid sequence: CASCRDSSYNEQFF.

V is TRBV27 and J is TRBJ1-1, with TRBD1 as a possible D gene (5 bases). Germline V CDR1 and CDR2: MNHEY, SMNVEV (reference sequence). V was pared by 8 bases and J by 10 bases, with 17 bases between. CDR3 length: 12 amino acids. Written as DNA, the CDR3 is TGTGCCAGCTTTACTGGGGCAGCCGGAGCTTTCTTT. It specifies CASFTGAAGAFF.

The genes are TRBV2 and TRBJ1-2; D unclear. Trimming shortened V by 4 bases and J by 0 bases, and 12 bases separated the two germline ends. CDR1 and CDR2 from the germline V gene are SNHLY and FYNNEI. CDR3 length equals 15 residues. The CDR3 loop is CASSVKQSTNYGYTF. In DNA form, the CDR3 reads TGTGCCAGCAGTGTAAAACAGTCTACTAACTATGGCTACACCTTC.

V gene TRBV19 combines with J gene TRBJ1-2; 7 nucleotides match TRBD1. Germline V gives CDR1 LNHDA, CDR2 SQIVND (reference sequence). The V and J ends lost 3 bases and 7 bases, in that order; junction bases with no gene match: 8. There are 14 residues in the CDR3. Here the CDR3 reads CASSIYDRVSGYTF. For the CDR3, the DNA is TGTGCCAGTAGTATTTACGACAGGGTGAGTGGCTACACCTTC.

The V gene is TRBV28, the J gene TRBJ2-1; D remains ambiguous. Trimming cost V 2 bases and J 7 bases, with 15 bases left between them. The CDR3 is 15 residues long. Germline values: CDR1 MDHEN, CDR2 SYDVKM. The DNA for the CDR3 is TGTGCCAGCAGTTTAGTAGGAGCTAGGAAGAATGAGCAGTTCTTC. Amino acids: CASSLVGARKNEQFF. The variable domain in full, with the rest retrieved from reference TRBV28 and TRBJ2-1, is DVKVTQSSRYLVKRTGEKVFLECVQDMDHENMFWYRQDPGLGLRLIYFSYDVKMKEKGDIPEGYSVSREKKERFSLILESASTNQTSMYLCASSLVGARKNEQFFGPGTRLTVL.

The rearrangement joins TRBV5-4 to TRBJ1-5; D unresolved. The length of the CDR3 is 15 residues. In germline, CDR1 is SGHNT, CDR2 YYREEE (reference sequence). Trimming shortened V by 0 bases and J by 6 bases, and 13 bases separated the two germline ends. The CDR3 reads CASSLDRRRPQPQHF. The CDR3 bases are TGTGCCAGCAGCTTGGATCGCAGGCGACCTCAGCCCCAGCATTTT.

CDR3 in DNA: TGTGCCAGCAGTGAAGATGCACAGGACTACAATGAGCAGTTCTTC. Translating gives CASSEDAQDYNEQFF. The V call is TRBV2, the J call TRBJ2-1; a weak D match, TRBD1 (5 bases). The CDR3 is 15 residues long. Between the trimmed V and J ends, which lost 1 base and 3 bases, there was a span of 10 bases. From germline, CDR1 is SNHLY and CDR2 FYNNEI.

The gene calls are TRBV11-1 and TRBJ2-1; 10 bases are shared with TRBD2. CDR3 length: 15 amino acids. With 3 bases clipped from V and 4 bases from J, the junction kept 3 bases outside the gene matches. The germline V gene has CDR1 SGHAT and CDR2 FQDESV (reference sequence). CDR3 coding DNA: TGTGCCAGCAGCTTCCTAGCGGGGGCTTACAATGAGCAGTTCTTC. Translated: CASSFLAGAYNEQFF. Using reference TRBV11-1 and TRBJ2-1 for the parts outside the CDR3, the full variable domain is EAEVAQSPRYKITEKSQAVAFWCDPISGHATLYWYRQILGQGPELLVQFQDESVVDDSQLPKDRFSAERLKGVDSTLKIQPAELGDSAMYLCASSFLAGAYNEQFFGPGTRLTVL.

The table lists this clone with a count of one. The chain uses TRBV5-6 and TRBJ2-1; D unclear. V was clipped by 3 bases and J by 7 bases, with 11 bases between them. The germline CDR1 and CDR2 sequences are SGHDT and YYEEEE. This CDR3 is built from 13 residues. Written as DNA, the CDR3 is TGTGCCAGCAGCTCGAATAGGCGGAATGAGCAGTTCTTC. Translating it yields CASSSNRRNEQFF.

A single count supports this clone. V usage is TRBV7-9 and J usage is TRBJ1-5, with D unclear. Germline CDR1 and CDR2: SEHNR and FQNEAQ (reference sequence). Trimming cost V 5 bases and J 5 bases, with 13 bases left between them. The CDR3 loop spans 14 amino acids. The CDR3 reads CASSPAEAYQPQHF. CDR3 nucleotides: TGTGCCAGCAGCCCCGCCGAGGCTTATCAGCCCCAGCATTTT.

The J gene is TRBJ2-7, the V gene TRBV6-5; TRBD1 aligns across 8 bases. This CDR3 has 15 residues. With V trimmed by 2 bases and J by 2 bases, 5 bases remained unmatched. Germline V gene data show CDR1 as MNHEY and CDR2 as SVGAGI. CDR3 nucleotide sequence: TGTGCCAGCAGTTACCGGACAGGGATAACCTACGAGCAGTACTTC. This sequence encodes CASSYRTGITYEQYF.

V and J are TRBV11-3 and TRBJ2-1; a possible D gene is TRBD2 (5 bases). Trimming took off 1 base at V and 3 bases at J, with 16 bases between the two ends. This CDR3 is 17 amino acids long. Germline loops: CDR1 SGHNT, CDR2 YENEEA. CDR3 nucleotide sequence: TGTGCCAGCAGCTTAGGGCCTCTAGCTTCACGCTACAATGAGCAGTTCTTC. It translates to CASSLGPLASRYNEQFF. Complete variable domain (other parts from reference TRBV11-3 and TRBJ2-1): EAGVVQSPRYKIIEKKQPVAFWCNPISGHNTLYWYLQNLGQGPELLIRYENEEAVDDSQLPKDRFSAERLKGVDSTLKIQPAELGDSAVYLCASSLGPLASRYNEQFFGPGTRLTVL.

The genes are TRBV9 and TRBJ1-2; D is unclear. V was pared by 2 bases and J by 8 bases, with 16 bases between. This CDR3 spans 14 amino acids. Germline V lookup: CDR1 SGDLS, CDR2 YYNGEE. As DNA, the CDR3 is TGTGCCAGCAGCGTCGGGGTCAGGAGATACGGCTACACCTTC. Protein product: CASSVGVRRYGYTF.

The rearrangement uses TRBV5-1 and TRBJ1-1; no definite D call. CDR1 and CDR2 (germline): SGHRS, YFSETQ. V shed 5 bases and J shed 1 base, with 12 bases lying between them. The CDR3 totals 14 residues. The CDR3 DNA is TGCGCCAGCAGACGCGGGTCAGAGAACACTGAAGCTTTCTTT. It yields the protein CASRRGSENTEAFF. The full variable domain, with the rest looked up from reference TRBV5-1 and TRBJ1-1, is KAGVTQTPRYLIKTRGQQVTLSCSPISGHRSVSWYQQTPGQGLQFLFEYFSETQRNKGNFPGRFSGRQFSNSRSEMNVSTLELGDSALYLCASRRGSENTEAFFGQGTRLTVV.

This chain links TRBV6-5 with TRBJ2-5, with 9 bases fitting TRBD1. The DNA end favors TRBJ2-7, so the J call may be wrong. Germline loops: CDR1 MNHEY, CDR2 SVGAGI. This CDR3 has 13 amino acids. The CDR3 nucleotides are TGTGCCAGCACCCCGGGACAGGGAACCGAGCAGTACTTC. This codes for CASTPGQGTEQYF.

This clone was picked up one time. V usage is TRBV10-2 and J usage is TRBJ1-1, with D tentatively TRBD1 (5 bases). The germline gives CDR1 WSHSY, CDR2 SAAADI. This CDR3 region has 16 residues. V gave up 7 bases and J gave up 1 base, with 19 bases separating them. The CDR3 DNA sequence: TGCGCCAGCATTGCCAGGGTAGGGGCCTCGAACACTGAAGCTTTCTTT. It codes for CASIARVGASNTEAFF.

The rearrangement uses TRBV6-1 and TRBJ2-5; D unresolved. The V end was cut by 4 bases, the J end by 2 bases, with 11 bases between. This CDR3 spans 14 amino acids. Germline V gene data show CDR1 as MNHNS and CDR2 as SASEGT. The CDR3 DNA reads TGTGCCAGCAGTGTAACCCTGAGGCAAGAGACCCAGTACTTC. It is translated as CASSVTLRQETQYF.

This chain links TRBV2 with TRBJ1-5; D not resolved. Germline-derived CDR1 and CDR2 are SNHLY and FYNNEI. This CDR3 contains 12 residues. V gave up 6 bases and J gave up 4 bases, with 7 bases separating them. CDR3 sequence (DNA): TGTGCCAGCAGCGAGAAAAATCAGCCCCAGCATTTT. Protein product: CASSEKNQPQHF.

This clone occurred once. The chain uses TRBV14 and TRBJ1-2; the D is unclear. Germline-derived CDR1 and CDR2 are SGHDN and FVKESK. This CDR3 spans 14 amino acids. Trimming left V 1 base short and J 3 bases short, with 9 bases between. CDR3 in amino acids: CASSQVTGDYGYTF. CDR3 DNA: TGTGCCAGCAGCCAAGTAACCGGGGACTATGGCTACACCTTC.

The gene calls are TRBV29-1 and TRBJ1-2; D gene unclear. The CDR3 is 13 amino acids. Germline CDR1 is SQVTM and CDR2 is ANQGSEA. V lost 3 bases, J lost 3 bases, and 11 bases lay in between. Here the CDR3 DNA reads TGCAGCGTTGACAGGTGGCGAGACTATGGCTACACCTTC. It specifies CSVDRWRDYGYTF. Using reference TRBV29-1 and TRBJ1-2 for the parts outside the CDR3, the full variable domain is SAVISQKPSRDICQRGTSLTIQCQVDSQVTMMFWYRQQPGQSLTLIATANQGSEATYESGFVIDKFPISRPNLTFSTLTVSNMSPEDSSIYLCSVDRWRDYGYTFGSGTRLTVV.

The chain couples TRBV6-5 to TRBJ2-7; 10 bases align to TRBD1. V shed 6 bases and J 2 bases; nucleotides not matched to a gene: 4. The CDR3 totals 14 residues. The germline V gene has CDR1 MNHEY and CDR2 SVGAGI. The CDR3 DNA is TGTGCCAGCAGCCGGGACAGGGGAACCTACGAGCAGTACTTC. This codes for CASSRDRGTYEQYF.

This chain joins TRBV27 and TRBJ1-1; 7 bases agree with TRBD1. This CDR3 is 15 amino acids long. The germline V gene encodes CDR1 MNHEY and CDR2 SMNVEV (reference sequence). Unmatched junction bases numbered 11, after V lost 6 bases and J lost 4 bases. CDR3 nucleotides: TGTGCCAGCAGCTCGGGACAGTTTTTGATCACTGAAGCTTTCTTT. Its protein product is CASSSGQFLITEAFF.